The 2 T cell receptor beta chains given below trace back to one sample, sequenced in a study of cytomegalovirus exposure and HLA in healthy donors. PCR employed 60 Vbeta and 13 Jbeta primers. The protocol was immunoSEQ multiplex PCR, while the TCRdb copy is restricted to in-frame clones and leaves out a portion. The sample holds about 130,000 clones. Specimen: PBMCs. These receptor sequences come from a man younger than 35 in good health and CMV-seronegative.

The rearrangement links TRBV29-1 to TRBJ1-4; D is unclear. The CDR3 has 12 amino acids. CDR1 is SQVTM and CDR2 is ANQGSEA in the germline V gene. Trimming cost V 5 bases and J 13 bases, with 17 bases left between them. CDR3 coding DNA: TGCAGCGTTACTTCCGAGGGCTTCTTACTGTTTTTT. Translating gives CSVTSEGFLLFF. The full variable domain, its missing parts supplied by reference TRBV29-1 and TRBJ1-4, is SAVISQKPSRDICQRGTSLTIQCQVDSQVTMMFWYRQQPGQSLTLIATANQGSEATYESGFVIDKFPISRPNLTFSTLTVSNMSPEDSSIYLCSVTSEGFLLFFGSGTQLSVL.

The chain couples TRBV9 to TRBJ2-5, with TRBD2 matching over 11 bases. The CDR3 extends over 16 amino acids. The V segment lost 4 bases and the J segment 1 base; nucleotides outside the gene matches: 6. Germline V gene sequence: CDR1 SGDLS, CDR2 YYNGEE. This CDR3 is CASSRIAGGFQETQYF. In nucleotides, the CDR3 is TGTGCCAGCAGCAGGATAGCGGGAGGGTTCCAAGAGACCCAGTACTTC.